The entry below gives a single T cell receptor (beta chain) sequence along with its context. The antigen it recognizes is unknown. The record has no base qualities; no much larger clone is one base away. Donors were healthy HIV-negative adults with no recently reported acute infections or vaccinations. All donors were Caucasian adults living in Nashville, Tennessee, USA. CD4+ T cells were enriched by magnetic negative selection; naive cells were then positively selected on CD45RA, and the negative fraction formed the memory subset. After blood collection by leukapheresis, PBMCs were isolated using Ficoll-Histopaque density gradient centrifugation and then cryopreserved in the vapor phase of liquid nitrogen. Analytical flow cytometry was used to check the purity and quantity of every magnetically sorted T cell population. Genomic DNA was isolated from each sorted fraction and quantified by UV absorbance on a Nanodrop 2000c.

This record comes from a study of shared clonotypes between healthy human individuals (dated by TCRdb to the early 2020s). Background for the entire study: The cohort comprised a couple of women and a few men aged 18 to 49 years. Per donor, leukapheresis produced somewhere between about 0.9 and 10 billion PBMCs. For each donor, CD4 naive and CD4 memory were each given three plates, CD8 naive was given two plates, and CD8 memory was given one plate. The study deeply sequenced blood TCR repertoires of about 5 healthy adults to estimate repertoire size and the extent of clonotype sharing between individuals. To increase sequencing depth and limit assay-specific biases, TCR repertoire library preparation and sequencing were carried out by different laboratories using diverse techniques.

V and J lose 2 bases and 4 bases, and a span of 11 bases separates them. The CDR3, from cysteine to phenylalanine, totals 13 residues. Solely the CDR3 DNA is kept, with 39 bases framed from the first base. The germline V gene sets CDR1 to SQVTM and CDR2 to ANQGSEA. Using the deep immunoSEQ assay, TCR CDR3 regions were amplified from genomic DNA by multiplex PCR. Genomic DNA extracted from each cell subset was distributed evenly over all wells of several immunoSEQ 96-well plates, and each plate served as one replicate. For sorted subsets, roughly 190 ng of genomic DNA, equivalent to around 31,000 T cell genomes, went into each replicate PCR. Purified libraries were measured with a Qubit 3.0 fluorometer, size-checked on a Bioanalyzer 2100, and measured again with the KAPA Library Quantification kit. Every immunoSEQ 96-well plate was sequenced on a dedicated single-read 150-cycle Illumina NextSeq 550 flow cell. The study's processing was this. Because the immunoSEQ output held only junctional sequences and lacked quality scores, the filtering could not match the filtering applied to full-length reads. To assign V/J genes and CDR3, sequences were annotated using PyIR, a Python wrapper for IgBLAST v1.9, with IMGT germline references. Reads with weak V/J assignments (E-value above 1e-6), missing CDR3, stop codons, out-of-frame junctions, or ambiguous translated residues were removed. A V3J clonotype was defined by an identical inferred V gene, J gene, and CDR3 amino acid sequence. The percentage overlap between two repertoires was calculated by dividing the number of shared unique clonotypes by the size of the smaller repertoire. Richness of each repertoire was evaluated using RTK rarefaction, the Chao1 estimator, and Recon v2.1 estimates of unobserved clonotypes. For all TCRbeta clonotypes obtained by the gDNA method from several donors, generation probabilities were computed with OLGA. This immuneACCESS table, as held by TCRdb, lists in-frame sequences with V and J called but not all clones. Of the missing ones, under half trace to an unresolved V gene in checked studies; the others have no known cause. The D gene and trimming were derived from the DNA, and the V and J assignments and clone size from that table. The sample contains about 2.3 million clones, 80% to 95% of them found a single time. The ten biggest clones cover about 0.37% of the sample.

Study-wide findings and limitations: Estimated clonotype richness was generally larger for naive than for memory subsets. Higher generation probabilities were observed for clonotypes shared by all four sorted-subset donors than for non-shared clonotypes. The small number of donors limited the genetic and exposure-history diversity represented. Rarefaction of sorted-subset datasets indicated incomplete sequencing despite the large sequencing depth. Pairwise subsampling led to the expectation that sequencing depth would affect the degree of clonotype sharing among donors. Sampling was limited to blood, and TCR repertoires in tissue likely differ from TCR repertoires in blood. Sharing across several donors was observed for around 4.8% of naive CD4, over 3% of naive CD8, over 2% of memory CD4, and less than 0.45% of memory CD8 clonotypes.

Sequenced: naive CD4+ T cells from PBMCs. This specimen's cell subset or site label, interpreted: CD45RA+ positively selected. Recombination joined TRBV29-1 with TRBJ1-1, and perhaps TRBD1 as D gene, on 5 matching bases. The receptor was isolated from a man aged 18-30 years in good health. Some clones in this sample may be carry-over from other donors' samples. The CDR3 sequence is CSVEPGPVTEAFF. The DNA sequence reads TGCAGCGTTGAACCGGGGCCCGTCACTGAAGCTTTCTTT. The full variable domain, with segments outside the CDR3 supplied by the reference TRBV29-1 and TRBJ1-1 proteins, appears as SAVISQKPSRDICQRGTSLTIQCQVDSQVTMMFWYRQQPGQSLTLIATANQGSEATYESGFVIDKFPISRPNLTFSTLTVSNMSPEDSSIYLCSVEPGPVTEAFFGQGTRLTVV.